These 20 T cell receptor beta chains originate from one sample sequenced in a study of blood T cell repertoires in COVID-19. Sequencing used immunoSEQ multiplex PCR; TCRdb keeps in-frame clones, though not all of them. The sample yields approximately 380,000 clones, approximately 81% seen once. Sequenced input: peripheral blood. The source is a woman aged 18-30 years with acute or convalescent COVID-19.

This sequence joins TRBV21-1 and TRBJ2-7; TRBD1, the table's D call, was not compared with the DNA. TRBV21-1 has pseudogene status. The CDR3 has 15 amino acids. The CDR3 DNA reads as TGTGCCAGTCGGGCCCCGGACAGGGGGACGTACGAGCAGTACTTC. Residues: CASRAPDRGTYEQYF.

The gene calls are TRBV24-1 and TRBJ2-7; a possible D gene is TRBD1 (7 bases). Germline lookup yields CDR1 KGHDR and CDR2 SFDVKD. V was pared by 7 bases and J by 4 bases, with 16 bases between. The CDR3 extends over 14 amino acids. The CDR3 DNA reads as TGTGCCACCAGGGCCTCGGAGGGGGCTTACGAGCAGTACTTC. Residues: CATRASEGAYEQYF.

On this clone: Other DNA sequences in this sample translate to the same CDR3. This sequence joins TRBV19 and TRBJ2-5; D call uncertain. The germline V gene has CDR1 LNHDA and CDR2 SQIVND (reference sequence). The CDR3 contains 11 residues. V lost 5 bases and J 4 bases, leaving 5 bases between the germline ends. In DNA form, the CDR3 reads TGTGCCAGTAGTCCAGGAGAGACCCAGTACTTC. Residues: CASSPGETQYF.

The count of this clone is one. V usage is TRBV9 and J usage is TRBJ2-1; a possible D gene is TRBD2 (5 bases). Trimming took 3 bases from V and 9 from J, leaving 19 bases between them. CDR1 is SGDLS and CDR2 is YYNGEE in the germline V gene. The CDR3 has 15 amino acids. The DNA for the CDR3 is TGTGCCAGCAGCGCGGACTCTTCGTTGCATAGTGAGCAGTTCTTC. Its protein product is CASSADSSLHSEQFF.

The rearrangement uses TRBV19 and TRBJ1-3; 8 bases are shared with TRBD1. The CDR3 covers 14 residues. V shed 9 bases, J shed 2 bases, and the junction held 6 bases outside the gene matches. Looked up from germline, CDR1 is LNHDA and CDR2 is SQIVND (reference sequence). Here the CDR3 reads CASRTGKAGNTIYF. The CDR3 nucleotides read TGTGCCAGCCGGACAGGGAAAGCTGGAAACACCATATATTTT.

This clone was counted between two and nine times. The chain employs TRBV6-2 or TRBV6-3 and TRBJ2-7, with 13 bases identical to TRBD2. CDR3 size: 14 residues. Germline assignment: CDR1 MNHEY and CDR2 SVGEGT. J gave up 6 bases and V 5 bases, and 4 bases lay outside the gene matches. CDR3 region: CASSPLAGGSEQYF. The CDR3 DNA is TGTGCCAGCAGTCCACTAGCGGGAGGGAGCGAGCAGTACTTC.

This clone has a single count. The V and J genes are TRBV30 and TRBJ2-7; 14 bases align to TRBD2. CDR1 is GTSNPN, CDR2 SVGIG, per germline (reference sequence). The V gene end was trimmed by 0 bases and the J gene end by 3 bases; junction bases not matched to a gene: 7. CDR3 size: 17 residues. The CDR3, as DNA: TGTGCCTGGAGTGTAACCCGACTAGCGGGGGGGAGCTACGAGCAGTACTTC. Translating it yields CAWSVTRLAGGSYEQYF. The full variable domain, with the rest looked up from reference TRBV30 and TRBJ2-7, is SQTIHQWPATLVQPVGSPLSLECTVEGTSNPNLYWYRQAAGRGLQLLFYSVGIGQISSEVPQNLSASRPQDRQFILSSKKLLLSDSGFYLCAWSVTRLAGGSYEQYFGPGTRLTVT.

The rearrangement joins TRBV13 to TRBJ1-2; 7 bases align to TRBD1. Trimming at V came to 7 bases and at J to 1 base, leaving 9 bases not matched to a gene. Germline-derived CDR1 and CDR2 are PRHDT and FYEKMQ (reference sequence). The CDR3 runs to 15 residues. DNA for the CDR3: TGTGCCAGCACTCAAGGGGACAGAGATAACTATGGCTACACCTTC. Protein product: CASTQGDRDNYGYTF.

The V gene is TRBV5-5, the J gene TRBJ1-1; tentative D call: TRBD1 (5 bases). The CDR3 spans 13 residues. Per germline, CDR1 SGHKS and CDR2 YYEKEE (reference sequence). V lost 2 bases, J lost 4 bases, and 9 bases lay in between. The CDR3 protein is CASSFGGFTEAFF. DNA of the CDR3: TGTGCCAGCAGCTTTGGGGGGTTCACTGAAGCTTTCTTT.

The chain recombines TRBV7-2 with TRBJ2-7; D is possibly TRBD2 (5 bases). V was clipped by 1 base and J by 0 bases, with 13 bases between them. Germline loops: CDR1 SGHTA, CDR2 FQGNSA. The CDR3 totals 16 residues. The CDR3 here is CASSLVPAVHSYEQYF. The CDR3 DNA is TGTGCCAGCAGCTTAGTTCCAGCGGTCCACTCCTACGAGCAGTACTTC.

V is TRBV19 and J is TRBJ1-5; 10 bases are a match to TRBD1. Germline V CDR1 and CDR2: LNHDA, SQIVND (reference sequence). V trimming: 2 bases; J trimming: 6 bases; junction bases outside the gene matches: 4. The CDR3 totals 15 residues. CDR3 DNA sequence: TGTGCCAGTAGTATAAGCGGGACAGGGGTTCAGCCCCAGCATTTT. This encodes CASSISGTGVQPQHF.

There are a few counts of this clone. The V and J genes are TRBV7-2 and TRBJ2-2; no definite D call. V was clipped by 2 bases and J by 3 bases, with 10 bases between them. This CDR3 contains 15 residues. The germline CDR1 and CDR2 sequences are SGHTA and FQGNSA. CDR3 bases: TGTGCCAGCAGCTTACTCTACCGGGACACCGGGGAGCTGTTTTTT. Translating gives CASSLLYRDTGELFF.

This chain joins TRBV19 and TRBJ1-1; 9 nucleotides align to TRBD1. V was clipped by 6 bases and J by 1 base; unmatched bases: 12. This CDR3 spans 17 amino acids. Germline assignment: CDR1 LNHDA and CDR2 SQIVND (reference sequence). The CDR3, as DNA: TGTGCCAGTAGCCCGTATCGGGGACAGGGCTCGAACACTGAAGCTTTCTTT. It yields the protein CASSPYRGQGSNTEAFF.

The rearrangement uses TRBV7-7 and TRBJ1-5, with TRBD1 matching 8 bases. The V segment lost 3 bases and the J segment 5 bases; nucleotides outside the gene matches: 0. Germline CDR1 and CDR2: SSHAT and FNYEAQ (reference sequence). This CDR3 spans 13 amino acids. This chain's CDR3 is CASSLDRDQPQHF. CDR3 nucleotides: TGTGCCAGCAGCTTGGACAGGGATCAGCCCCAGCATTTT.

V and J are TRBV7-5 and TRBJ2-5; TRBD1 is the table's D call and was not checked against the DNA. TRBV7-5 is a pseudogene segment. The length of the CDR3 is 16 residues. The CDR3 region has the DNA TGTGCCAGAAGCTTAGCCCGGACAGGGGGAATGGAGACCCAGTACTTC. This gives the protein CARSLARTGGMETQYF.

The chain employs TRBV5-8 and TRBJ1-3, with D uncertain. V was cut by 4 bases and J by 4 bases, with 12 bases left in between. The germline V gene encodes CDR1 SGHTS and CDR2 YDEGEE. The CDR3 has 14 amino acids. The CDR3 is CASSRGSSGNTIYF. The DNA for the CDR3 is TGTGCCAGCAGCCGCGGGTCTTCGGGAAACACCATATATTTT.

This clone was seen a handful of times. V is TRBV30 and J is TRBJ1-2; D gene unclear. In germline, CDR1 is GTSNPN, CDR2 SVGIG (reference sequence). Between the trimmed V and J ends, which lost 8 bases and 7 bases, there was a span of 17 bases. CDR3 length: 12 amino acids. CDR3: CARMWERGGYTF. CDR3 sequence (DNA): TGTGCCCGAATGTGGGAGCGGGGTGGCTACACCTTC. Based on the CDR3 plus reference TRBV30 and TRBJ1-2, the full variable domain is SQTIHQWPATLVQPVGSPLSLECTVEGTSNPNLYWYRQAAGRGLQLLFYSVGIGQISSEVPQNLSASRPQDRQFILSSKKLLLSDSGFYLCARMWERGGYTFGSGTRLTVV.

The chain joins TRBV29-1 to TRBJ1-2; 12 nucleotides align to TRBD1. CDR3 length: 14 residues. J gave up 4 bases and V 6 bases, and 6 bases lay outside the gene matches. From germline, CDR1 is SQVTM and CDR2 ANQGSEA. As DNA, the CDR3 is TGCAGCGTACCGGGACAGGGGGCGAGCTATGGCTACACCTTC. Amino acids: CSVPGQGASYGYTF.

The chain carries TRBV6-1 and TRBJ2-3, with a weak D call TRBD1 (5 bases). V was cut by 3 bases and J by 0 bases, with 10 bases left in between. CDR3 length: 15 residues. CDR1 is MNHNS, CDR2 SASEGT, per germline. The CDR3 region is CASSDAGMSTDTQYF. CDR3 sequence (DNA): TGTGCCAGCAGTGACGCAGGGATGAGCACAGATACGCAGTATTTT.

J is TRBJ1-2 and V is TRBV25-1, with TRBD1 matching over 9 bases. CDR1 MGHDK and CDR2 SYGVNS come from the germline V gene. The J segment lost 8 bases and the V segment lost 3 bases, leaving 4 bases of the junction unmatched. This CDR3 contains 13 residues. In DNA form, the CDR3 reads TGTGCCAGCAGTGAGGGACAGGGCTTCGGCTACACCTTC. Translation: CASSEGQGFGYTF.